What follows are 9 T cell receptor beta chains derived from one specimen sequenced in a study of cytomegalovirus exposure and HLA in healthy donors. The primer mix had 60 Vbeta and 13 Jbeta primers. Profiled with immunoSEQ multiplex PCR; TCRdb holds only in-frame clones, not every one. Altogether 120,000 to 150,000 clones are present, around 82% being singletons, with the ten largest covering about 3.4%. Sequencing input: PBMCs. Receptors originate from a man in his late teens or twenties in good health and CMV-seropositive.

There are a few counts of this clone. J is TRBJ2-2 and V is TRBV5-1, with D perhaps matching TRBD1 (5 bases). V lost 4 bases, J lost 7 bases, and 23 bases lay in between. The CDR3 extends over 17 amino acids. Per the germline V gene, CDR1 is SGHRS and CDR2 is YFSETQ. The CDR3 DNA reads TGCGCCAGCAGCCCGGACACTTTTCGTAGCTGGGGCGGGGAGCTGTTTTTT. Encoded protein: CASSPDTFRSWGGELFF.

The chain uses TRBV5-1 and TRBJ2-7, with TRBD2 as a possible D gene (7 bases). The CDR3 is 13 residues long. V was cut by 5 bases and J by 7 bases, with 16 bases left in between. CDR1 is SGHRS, CDR2 YFSETQ, per germline. Written as DNA, the CDR3 is TGCGCCAGCAGTTTTTTTAAGGGGGGGGAGCAGTACTTC. Translated, it gives CASSFFKGGEQYF.

About this clone itself: A read error may produce the germline difference seen at one junction end. The rearrangement links TRBV2 to TRBJ1-3; a weak D match, TRBD1 (6 bases). CDR3 length: 14 amino acids. Germline CDR1 and CDR2: SNHLY and FYNNEI. The DNA for the CDR3 is TGTGTCAGCAGTTTACAGGGTGCGGGAAACACCATATATTTT. It codes for CVSSLQGAGNTIYF.

The CDR3 loop reads CASSLGRLNTEAFF. CDR3 in DNA: TGTGCCAGCAGTTTGGGGCGTCTGAACACTGAAGCTTTCTTT. This chain joins TRBV28 and TRBJ1-1; possibly TRBD1 for D (5 bases). The V gene lost 3 bases and the J gene lost 0 bases, with 8 bases spanning the gap. The CDR3 has 14 residues. Germline V gene sequence: CDR1 MDHEN, CDR2 SYDVKM.

The J gene is TRBJ2-7, the V gene TRBV30; 7 nucleotides match TRBD1. Germline CDR1 reads GTSNPN; CDR2 reads SVGIG (reference sequence). Trimming at V came to 8 bases and at J to 4 bases, leaving 14 bases not matched to a gene. The CDR3 totals 14 residues. As DNA, the CDR3 is TGTGCCGGCCTTAAGGGGGCCTCTGGGTACGAGCAGTACTTC. Protein product: CAGLKGASGYEQYF. Based on the CDR3 plus reference TRBV30 and TRBJ2-7, the full variable domain is SQTIHQWPATLVQPVGSPLSLECTVEGTSNPNLYWYRQAAGRGLQLLFYSVGIGQISSEVPQNLSASRPQDRQFILSSKKLLLSDSGFYLCAGLKGASGYEQYFGPGTRLTVT.

The V gene is TRBV4-1, the J gene TRBJ2-7; TRBD1 is a possible D gene (5 bases). V shed 0 bases and J shed 0 bases, with 9 bases lying between them. The CDR3 length is 15 residues. CDR1 and CDR2 from the germline V gene are MGHRA and YSYEKL. The chain's CDR3 is CASSQDYRSSYEQYF. The CDR3 coding sequence is TGCGCCAGCAGCCAAGATTACAGGAGCTCCTACGAGCAGTACTTC.

The V and J genes are TRBV5-1 and TRBJ2-3, with 9 bases lining up with TRBD2. The CDR3 runs to 14 residues. Looked up from germline, CDR1 is SGHRS and CDR2 is YFSETQ. The V gene end was trimmed by 5 bases and the J gene end by 4 bases; junction bases not matched to a gene: 5. The CDR3 DNA follows: TGCGCCAGCAGAAACAAGCGGGAGGCAGATACGCAGTATTTT. This translates into CASRNKREADTQYF. The whole variable domain, filled in from reference TRBV5-1 and TRBJ2-3, reads KAGVTQTPRYLIKTRGQQVTLSCSPISGHRSVSWYQQTPGQGLQFLFEYFSETQRNKGNFPGRFSGRQFSNSRSEMNVSTLELGDSALYLCASRNKREADTQYFGPGTRLTVL.

The gene calls are TRBV30 and TRBJ2-1; the D gene is possibly TRBD1 (7 bases). The germline gives CDR1 GTSNPN, CDR2 SVGIG (reference sequence). The CDR3 extends over 13 amino acids. In nucleotides, the CDR3 is TGTGTCGGGGCAGGGGGGTCCTACAATGAGCAGTTCTTC. It yields the protein CVGAGGSYNEQFF.

This clone has more than one count but fewer than ten. The chain joins TRBV25-1 to TRBJ2-5; the match to TRBD2 covers 9 bases. The DNA end is more similar to TRBJ2-7, so the J call may be wrong. From germline, CDR1 is MGHDK and CDR2 SYGVNS. The length of the CDR3 is 14 residues. As DNA, the CDR3 is TGTGCCAGCAGTCTGGCGGGAGGGCCGTACGAGCAGTACTTC. It specifies CASSLAGGPYEQYF.